This TCR beta chain came from a study of blood T cell repertoires in COVID-19 (dated by TCRdb to the early 2020s). At the level of the whole study: The collaborator samples originated in the United States, Italy and Spain and spanned the acute and convalescent phases of COVID-19. Nearly every sample came with metadata listing a de-identified subject ID, COVID-19 status, age in years and sex. Samples came from the ongoing ImmuneRACE study (first 160 participants) plus 1,254 subjects from 6 global collaborators. The repertoires were released in a freely available public database intended as a resource for research on the immune response to SARS-CoV-2. The dataset comprised deeply sampled blood TCRbeta repertoires from subjects exposed to, actively infected with, or recovered from COVID-19. Where available, HLA class I and class II types were obtained from metadata supplied by the sample provider rather than from assay-based typing. The prospective study material was composed of cDNA or gDNA derived from T cells, B-cell-depleted T cells, or PBMCs.

The table lists this clone with a count of one. This receptor's antigen is unknown. Base qualities are not recorded, but no much larger clone differs from it by a single base. The full study reports these points: The quantity of clinical and demographic metadata differed by source and by participant and was supplied without curation.

The immunoSEQ Assay, a bias-controlled multiplex PCR, was used to amplify TCRbeta CDR3 regions from genomic DNA. Regarding the original processing steps: The number of nucleated cells in each sample was estimated by amplification of reference gene primers within the assay. To quantify the absolute abundance of each unique TCRbeta CDR3 rearrangement, sequence reads were collapsed and filtered. Productive Simpson clonality was computed per sample as the square root of Simpson's diversity index over productive rearrangements. TCRdb mirrors the immuneACCESS table, restricted to in-frame sequences. Some clones are absent from its copies; in checked studies, under half trace to an unresolved V gene, and the reason for the others is unknown. The V and J calls and clone size come from that table; D and trimming were worked out from the DNA. In this sample the table shows about 160,000 clones, 92% of which occur a single time. Together, the top ten hold 4.8% of the sample.

At one collaborating source in Seattle, patients were enrolled during active infection and were followed longitudinally through the course of disease. Each collaborating institution followed its own protocols to collect whole blood in K2EDTA tubes. For TCRbeta analysis, collaborator samples were shipped as frozen whole blood, as isolated PBMCs, or as DNA extracted from either sample type. Via the germline V gene, CDR1 is ENHRY and CDR2 SYGVKD. From its cysteine to its phenylalanine, the CDR3 spans 14 amino acids. The CDR3 DNA has 42 bases and is translated from base 1. V is reduced by 5 bases and J by 2 bases, leaving a spacing of 11 bases between them.

Sequencing was performed on peripheral blood. This receptor was taken from a man aged 30 to 39 with COVID-19, enrolled during active disease. Rearrangement joined TRBV10-3 to TRBJ2-3; perhaps TRBD2 is the D gene, with 6 bases matching. The CDR3 protein sequence reads: CAISRLVPTDTQYF. The sequenced DNA: TGTGCCATCAGTAGACTAGTCCCCACAGATACGCAGTATTTT.